This paragraph covers one T cell receptor (beta chain) sequence. The CDR3 runs to 17 residues. CDR1 and CDR2 from the germline V gene are KGHSH and LQKENI. J gave up 4 bases and V 3 bases, and 9 bases lay outside the gene matches. This record belongs to a study of blood T cell repertoires in COVID-19. Generated by immunoSEQ multiplex PCR, the TCRdb table keeps only in-frame clones and is missing some. The table shows around 57,000 clones, with approximately 86% occurring only once. Sequenced input: peripheral blood. This receptor was taken from a woman of 80 years or more with COVID-19, enrolled during active disease. The chain uses TRBV18 and TRBJ2-2; TRBD1 aligns across 9 bases. The chain's CDR3 is CASSPLVGQGTTGELFF. The CDR3, as DNA: TGTGCCAGCTCACCGCTGGTCGGACAGGGGACCACCGGGGAGCTGTTTTTT.